Shown below are 4 T cell receptor beta chains from a single sample sequenced in a study of blood T cell repertoires in COVID-19. The table came from immunoSEQ multiplex PCR; TCRdb's copy has only in-frame clones and leaves some out. Of some 120,000 clones in the sample, more than 70% are singletons; the top ten hold under 2.5%. Sequencing input: peripheral blood. These receptors all come from a man aged 65-85 years with acute or convalescent COVID-19.

The chain uses TRBV4-1 and TRBJ1-4, with D possibly TRBD1 on 5 matching bases. CDR1 and CDR2 (germline): MGHRA, YSYEKL. The V end lost 0 bases, the J end lost 7 bases, and 9 bases lay between the germline ends. The CDR3 consists of 14 residues. In nucleotides, the CDR3 is TGCGCCAGCAGCCAAGATACAGGTATTGAAAAACTGTTTTTT. It codes for CASSQDTGIEKLFF.

This chain uses TRBV5-1 with TRBJ2-1; a weak D match, TRBD1 (6 bases). This CDR3 region has 13 residues. V lost 3 bases, J lost 6 bases, and 10 bases lay in between. Germline V gives CDR1 SGHRS, CDR2 YFSETQ. CDR3 amino acids: CASSWDTFNEQFF. For the CDR3, the DNA is TGCGCCAGCAGCTGGGACACTTTCAATGAGCAGTTCTTC. The whole variable domain, remainder taken from reference TRBV5-1 and TRBJ2-1, is KAGVTQTPRYLIKTRGQQVTLSCSPISGHRSVSWYQQTPGQGLQFLFEYFSETQRNKGNFPGRFSGRQFSNSRSEMNVSTLELGDSALYLCASSWDTFNEQFFGPGTRLTVL.

The rearrangement uses TRBV5-4 and TRBJ1-3, with 7 bases lining up with TRBD1. CDR1 is SGHNT and CDR2 is YYREEE in the germline V gene (reference sequence). V gave up 3 bases and J gave up 2 bases; unmatched junction bases: 5. CDR3 size: 15 residues. CDR3 sequence (DNA): TGTGCCAGCAGCTCCAATGACAGGGCTGGAAACACCATATATTTT. Encoded protein: CASSSNDRAGNTIYF.

Written as DNA, the CDR3 is TGTGCCAGCAGCTCCCTTCCGACAGATACGCAGTATTTT. Translated: CASSSLPTDTQYF. The chain is built from TRBV7-2 and TRBJ2-3; D unresolved. The germline V gene has CDR1 SGHTA and CDR2 FQGNSA. This CDR3 spans 13 amino acids. V dropped 4 bases and J dropped 3 bases, with 8 bases sitting between them.